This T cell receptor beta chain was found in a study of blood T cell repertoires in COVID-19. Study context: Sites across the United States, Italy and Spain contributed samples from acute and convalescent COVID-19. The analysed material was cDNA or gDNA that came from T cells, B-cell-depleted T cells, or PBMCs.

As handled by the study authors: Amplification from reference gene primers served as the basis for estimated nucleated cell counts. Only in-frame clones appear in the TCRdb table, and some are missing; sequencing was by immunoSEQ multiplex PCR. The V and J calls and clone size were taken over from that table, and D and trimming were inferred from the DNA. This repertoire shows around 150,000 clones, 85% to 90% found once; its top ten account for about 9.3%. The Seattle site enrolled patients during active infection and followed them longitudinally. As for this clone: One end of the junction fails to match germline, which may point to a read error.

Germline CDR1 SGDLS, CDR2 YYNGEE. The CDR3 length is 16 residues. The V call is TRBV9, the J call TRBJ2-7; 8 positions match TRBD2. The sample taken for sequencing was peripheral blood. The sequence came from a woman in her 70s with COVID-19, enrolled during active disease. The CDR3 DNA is TGTGCCCGCAGCGTAGGCCGGGGGGGGGACTCCTACGAGCAGTACTTC. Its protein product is CARSVGRGGDSYEQYF. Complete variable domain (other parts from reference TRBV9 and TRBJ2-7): DSGVTQTPKHLITATGQRVTLRCSPRSGDLSVYWYQQSLDQGLQFLIQYYNGEERAKGNILERFSAQQFPDLHSELNLSSLELGDSALYFCARSVGRGGDSYEQYFGPGTRLTVT.